This T cell receptor beta chain originates from a study of blood T cell repertoires in COVID-19. About the study: Sites across the United States, Italy and Spain contributed samples from acute and convalescent COVID-19. T cells, B-cell-depleted T cells, or PBMCs provided the cDNA or gDNA that served as material.

Authors' methods: Reference gene primer amplification gave estimated nucleated cell counts. Using immunoSEQ multiplex PCR, the repertoire was profiled, and TCRdb retains in-frame clones only, with some absent. V and J calls and clone size come straight from that table; D and trimming were deduced from the DNA. The table shows about 180,000 clones, with about nine tenths occurring only once. The CDR3 consists of 17 residues. Trimming shortened V by 5 bases and J by 2 bases, and 21 bases separated the two germline ends. Germline loops: CDR1 KGHSH, CDR2 LQKENI. Material for sequencing was peripheral blood. This chain joins TRBV18 and TRBJ1-1; no definite D call. The sequence derives from a man between 70 and 80 years old with active or convalescent COVID-19. The CDR3 DNA reads as TGTGCCAGCTCATTTGCCAGGTCGAGAGAGGGTAACACTGAAGCTTTCTTT. This sequence encodes CASSFARSREGNTEAFF.